The T cell receptor (beta chain) under discussion was sequenced for a study of blood T cell repertoires in COVID-19. Study-level background: The United States, Italy and Spain were the sources of the acute and convalescent COVID-19 samples.

Participants spanned ages roughly 18 to 95 years and resided in roughly 22 US areas. Original data processing: By means of reference gene primer amplification, nucleated cell counts were estimated. The protocol was immunoSEQ multiplex PCR, while the TCRdb copy is restricted to in-frame clones and leaves out a portion. That table furnishes V, J and clone size, whereas the DNA furnished D and trimming. The sample carries 150,000 or so clones, 80% to 85% recorded once. Per germline, CDR1 MDHEN and CDR2 SYDVKM. V shed 3 bases and J shed 0 bases, with 10 bases lying between them. This CDR3 comprises 15 residues. This clone was detected once.

The J gene is TRBJ2-3, the V gene TRBV28; a possible D gene is TRBD2 (5 bases). Material for sequencing was PBMCs or T cells enriched from blood (not recorded which). The TCR comes from a woman in her fifties or sixties who had recovered from COVID-19. CDR3 nucleotide sequence: TGTGCCAGCAGTTTCGCCGCGGGTAGCACAGATACGCAGTATTTT. Its translation: CASSFAAGSTDTQYF.